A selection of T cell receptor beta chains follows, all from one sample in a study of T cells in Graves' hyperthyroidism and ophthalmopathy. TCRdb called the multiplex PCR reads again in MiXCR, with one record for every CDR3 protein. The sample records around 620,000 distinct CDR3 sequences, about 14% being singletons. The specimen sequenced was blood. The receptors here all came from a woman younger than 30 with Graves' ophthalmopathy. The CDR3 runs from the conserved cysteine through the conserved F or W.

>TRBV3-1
CASSHSGSFYNEQFF
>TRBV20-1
CSAGLAGTDTQYF
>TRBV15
CATSRDEGLAGTNEQFF
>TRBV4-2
CASSQETLAGGGDTQYF
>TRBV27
CASRLQGAGNTIYF
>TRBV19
CASTGRTGPYNEQFF
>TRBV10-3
CAIKTSGPQETQYF
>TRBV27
CASRWGGMSNQPQHF
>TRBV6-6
CASSYNKGKGYGYTF
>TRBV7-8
CASSPEAGVTQYF
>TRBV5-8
CASSFQGAGTEAFF
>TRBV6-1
CASSGSDRGHADTQYF
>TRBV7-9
CASSSIRARLNTEAFF
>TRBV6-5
CASSYSSNDYEQYF
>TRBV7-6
CASSLVFRSSQDEQFF
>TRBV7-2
CASSARSGGAETQYF
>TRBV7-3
CASSFWAPPTGANVLTF
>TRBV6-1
CASSEREAAANTEAFF